One sample yielded the 2 T cell receptor beta chains listed below, sequenced in a study of shared clonotypes between healthy human individuals. Method: immunoSEQ multiplex PCR; TCRdb's copy keeps in-frame clones and lacks some. The table includes about 1.5 million clones, more than 95% detected once. What was sequenced was naive CD4+ T cells sorted from blood. Described subset: CD45RA+ positively selected. The receptors derive from a man aged 25 to 40 in good health.

The rearrangement uses TRBV28 and TRBJ2-6; D ambiguous. CDR1 and CDR2 (germline): MDHEN, SYDVKM. The V end was cut by 5 bases, the J end by 4 bases, with 15 bases between. The CDR3 sequence is 16 residues long. The CDR3 spells CASSPYLGSGANVLTF. Here the CDR3 DNA reads TGTGCCAGCAGTCCGTACCTGGGCTCCGGGGCCAACGTCCTGACTTTC.

The chain couples TRBV4-1 to TRBJ1-4, with a weak D call TRBD1 (6 bases). The V end was cut by 4 bases, the J end by 0 bases, with 9 bases between. There are 15 residues in the CDR3. Germline V CDR1 and CDR2: MGHRA, YSYEKL. The CDR3 loop reads CASSPGQPTNEKLFF. Here the CDR3 DNA reads TGCGCCAGCAGCCCCGGACAGCCAACTAATGAAAAACTGTTTTTT.